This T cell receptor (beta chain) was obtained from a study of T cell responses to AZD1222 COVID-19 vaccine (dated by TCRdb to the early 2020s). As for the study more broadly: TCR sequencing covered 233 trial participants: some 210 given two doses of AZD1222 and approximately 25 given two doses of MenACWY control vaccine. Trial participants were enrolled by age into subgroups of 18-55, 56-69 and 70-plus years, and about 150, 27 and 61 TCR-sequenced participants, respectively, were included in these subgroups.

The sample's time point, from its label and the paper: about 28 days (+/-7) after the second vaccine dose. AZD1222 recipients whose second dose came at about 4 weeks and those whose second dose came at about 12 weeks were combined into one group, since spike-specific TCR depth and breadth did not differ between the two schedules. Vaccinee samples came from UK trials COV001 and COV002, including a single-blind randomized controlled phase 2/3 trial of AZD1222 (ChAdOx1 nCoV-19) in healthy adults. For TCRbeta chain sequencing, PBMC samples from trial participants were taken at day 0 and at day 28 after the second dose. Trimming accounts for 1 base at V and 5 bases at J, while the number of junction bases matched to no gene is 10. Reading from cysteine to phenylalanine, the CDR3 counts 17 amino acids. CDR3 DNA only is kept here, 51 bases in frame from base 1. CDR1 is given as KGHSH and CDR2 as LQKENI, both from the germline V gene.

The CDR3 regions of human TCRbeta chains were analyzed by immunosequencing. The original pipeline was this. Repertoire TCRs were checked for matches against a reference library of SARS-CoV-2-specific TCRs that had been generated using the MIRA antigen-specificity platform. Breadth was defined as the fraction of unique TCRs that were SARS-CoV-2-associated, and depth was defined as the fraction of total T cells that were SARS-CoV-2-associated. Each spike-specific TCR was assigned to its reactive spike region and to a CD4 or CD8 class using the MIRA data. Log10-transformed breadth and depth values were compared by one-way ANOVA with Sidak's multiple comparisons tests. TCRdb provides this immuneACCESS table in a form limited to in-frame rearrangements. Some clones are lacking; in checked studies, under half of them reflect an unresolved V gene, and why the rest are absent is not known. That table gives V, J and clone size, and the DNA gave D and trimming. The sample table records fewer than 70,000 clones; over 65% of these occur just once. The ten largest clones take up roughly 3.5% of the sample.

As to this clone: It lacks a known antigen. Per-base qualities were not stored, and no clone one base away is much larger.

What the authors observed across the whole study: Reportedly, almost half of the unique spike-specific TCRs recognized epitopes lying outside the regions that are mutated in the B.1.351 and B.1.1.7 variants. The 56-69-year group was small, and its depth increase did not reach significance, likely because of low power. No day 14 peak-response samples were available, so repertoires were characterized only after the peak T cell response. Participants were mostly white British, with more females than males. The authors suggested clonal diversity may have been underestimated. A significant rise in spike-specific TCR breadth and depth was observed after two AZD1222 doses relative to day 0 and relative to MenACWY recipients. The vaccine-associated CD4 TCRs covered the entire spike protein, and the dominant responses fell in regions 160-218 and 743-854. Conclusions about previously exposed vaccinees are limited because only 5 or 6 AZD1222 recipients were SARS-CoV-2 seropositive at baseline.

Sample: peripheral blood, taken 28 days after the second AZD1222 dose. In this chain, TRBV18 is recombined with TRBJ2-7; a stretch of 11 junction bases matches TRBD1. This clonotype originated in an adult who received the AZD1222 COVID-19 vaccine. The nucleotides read TGTGCCAGCTCACCACTGGGGGGGACAGGGGGAATCAACGAGCAGTACTTC. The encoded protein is CASSPLGGTGGINEQYF.